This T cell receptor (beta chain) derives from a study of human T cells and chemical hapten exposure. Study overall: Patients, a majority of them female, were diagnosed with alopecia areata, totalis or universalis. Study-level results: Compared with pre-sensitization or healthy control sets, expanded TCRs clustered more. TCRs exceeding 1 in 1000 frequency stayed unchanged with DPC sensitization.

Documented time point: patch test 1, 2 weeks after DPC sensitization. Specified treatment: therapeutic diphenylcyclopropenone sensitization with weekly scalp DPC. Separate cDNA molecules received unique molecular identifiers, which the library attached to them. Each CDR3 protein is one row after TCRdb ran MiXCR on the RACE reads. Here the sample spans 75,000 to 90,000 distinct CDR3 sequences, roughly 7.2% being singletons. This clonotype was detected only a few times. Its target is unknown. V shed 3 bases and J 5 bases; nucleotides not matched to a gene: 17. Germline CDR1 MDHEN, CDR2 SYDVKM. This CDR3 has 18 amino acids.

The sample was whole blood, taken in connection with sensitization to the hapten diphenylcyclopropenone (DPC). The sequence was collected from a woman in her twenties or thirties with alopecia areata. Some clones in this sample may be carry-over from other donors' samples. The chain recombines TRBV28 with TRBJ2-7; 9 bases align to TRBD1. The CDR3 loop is CASSFIIPTPGQGHEQYF. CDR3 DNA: TGTGCCAGCAGTTTCATAATCCCAACACCGGGACAGGGCCACGAGCAGTACTTC.